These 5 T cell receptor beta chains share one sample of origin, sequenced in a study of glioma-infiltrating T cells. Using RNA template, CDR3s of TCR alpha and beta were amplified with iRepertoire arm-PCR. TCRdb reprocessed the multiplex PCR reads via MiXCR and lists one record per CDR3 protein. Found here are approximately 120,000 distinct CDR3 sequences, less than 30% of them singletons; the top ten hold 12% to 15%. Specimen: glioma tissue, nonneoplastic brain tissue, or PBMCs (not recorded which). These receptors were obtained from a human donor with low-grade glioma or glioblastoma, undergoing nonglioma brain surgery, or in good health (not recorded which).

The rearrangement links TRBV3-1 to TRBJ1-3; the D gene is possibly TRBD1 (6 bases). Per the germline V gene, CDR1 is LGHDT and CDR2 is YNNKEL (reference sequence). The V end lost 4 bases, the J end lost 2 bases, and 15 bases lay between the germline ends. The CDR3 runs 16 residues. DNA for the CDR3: TGTGCCAGCAGCCTTCTATCTACAGGGACTGGAAACACCATATATTTT. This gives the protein CASSLLSTGTGNTIYF. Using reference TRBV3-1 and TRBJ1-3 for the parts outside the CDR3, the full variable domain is DTAVSQTPKYLVTQMGNDKSIKCEQNLGHDTMYWYKQDSKKFLKIMFSYNNKELIINETVPNRFSPKSPDKAHLNLHINSLELGDSAVYFCASSLLSTGTGNTIYFGEGSWLTVV.

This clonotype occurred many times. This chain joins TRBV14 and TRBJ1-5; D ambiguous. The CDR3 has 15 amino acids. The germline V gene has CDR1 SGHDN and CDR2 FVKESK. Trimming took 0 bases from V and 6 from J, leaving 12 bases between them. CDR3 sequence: CASSQEIFGLQPQHF. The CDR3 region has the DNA TGTGCCAGCAGCCAAGAAATATTTGGACTTCAGCCCCAGCATTTT.

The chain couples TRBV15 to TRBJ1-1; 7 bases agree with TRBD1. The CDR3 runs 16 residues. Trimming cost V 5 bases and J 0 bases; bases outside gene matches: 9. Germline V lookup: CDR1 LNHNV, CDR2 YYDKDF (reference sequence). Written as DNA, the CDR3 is TGTGCCACCAGCCGTCCCCGACAGGGCTTGAACACTGAAGCTTTCTTT. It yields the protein CATSRPRQGLNTEAFF.

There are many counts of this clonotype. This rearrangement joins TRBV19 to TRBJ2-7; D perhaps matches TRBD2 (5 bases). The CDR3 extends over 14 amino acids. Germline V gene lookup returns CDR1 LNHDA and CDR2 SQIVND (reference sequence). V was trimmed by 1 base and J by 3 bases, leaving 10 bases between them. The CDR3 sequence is CASSIVHGNYEQYF. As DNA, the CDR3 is TGTGCCAGTAGTATAGTACACGGGAACTACGAGCAGTACTTC.

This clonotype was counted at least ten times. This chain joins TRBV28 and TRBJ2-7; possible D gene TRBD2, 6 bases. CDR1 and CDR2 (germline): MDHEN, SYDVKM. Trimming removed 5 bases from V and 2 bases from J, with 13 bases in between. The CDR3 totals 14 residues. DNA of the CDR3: TGTGCCAGCAGTGGAGGGGTCTTCGCCTACGAGCAGTACTTC. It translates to CASSGGVFAYEQYF.